These 9 T cell receptor beta chains share one sample of origin, sequenced in a study of cytomegalovirus exposure and HLA in healthy donors (dated by TCRdb to between 2016 and 2019). The method behind the library was the immunoSEQ multiplex PCR assay. For the multiplex PCR, a mixture combining 60 forward primers for TCR Vbeta segments and 13 reverse primers for TCR Jbeta segments was used. Held by TCRdb, this immuneACCESS table contains in-frame sequences only and omits some clones. Under half of the omission traces to an unresolved V gene where checked; the cause of the rest is unknown. The sample contains over 85,000 clones, roughly three quarters of them found a single time. Together, the top ten hold approximately 8% of the sample. The material sequenced was PBMCs. The receptors derive from a female donor in good health and CMV-seronegative.

The V call is TRBV28, the J call TRBJ2-7; 11 nucleotides line up with TRBD1. Germline CDR1 and CDR2: MDHEN and SYDVKM. This CDR3 is 14 amino acids long. V was clipped by 4 bases and J by 4 bases; unmatched bases: 3. The CDR3 here is CASSSGTGGYEQYF. CDR3 sequence (DNA): TGTGCCAGCAGTTCAGGGACAGGGGGGTACGAGCAGTACTTC. Using reference TRBV28 and TRBJ2-7 for the parts outside the CDR3, the full variable domain is DVKVTQSSRYLVKRTGEKVFLECVQDMDHENMFWYRQDPGLGLRLIYFSYDVKMKEKGDIPEGYSVSREKKERFSLILESASTNQTSMYLCASSSGTGGYEQYFGPGTRLTVT.

Comment on this clone: This sample includes further DNA sequences coding for the same CDR3. The chain links TRBV5-6 to TRBJ2-7; D unresolved. V was cut by 4 bases and J by 6 bases, with 14 bases left in between. CDR1 and CDR2 (germline): SGHDT, YYEEEE. The CDR3 totals 13 residues. CDR3 in amino acids: CASSLETPGEQYF. The CDR3 DNA sequence: TGTGCCAGCAGCCTGGAGACTCCCGGCGAGCAGTACTTC.

CDR3 amino acids: CASSTPGQAQPQHF. The CDR3, as DNA: TGTGCCAGCAGCACTCCGGGACAGGCACAGCCCCAGCATTTT. The chain links TRBV7-4 to TRBJ1-5; 8 positions agree with TRBD1. Trimming at V came to 5 bases and at J to 7 bases, leaving 7 bases not matched to a gene. Germline lookup yields CDR1 SGHVT and CDR2 SQSDAQ. The CDR3 is made up of 14 amino acids. The entire variable domain, with the rest obtained from reference TRBV7-4 and TRBJ1-5, is as follows: GAGVSQSPRYKVAKRGRDVALRCDSISGHVTLYWYRQTLGQGSEVLTYSQSDAQRDKSGRPSGRFSAERPERSVSTLKIQRTEQGDSAVYLCASSTPGQAQPQHFGDGTRLSIL.

The J gene is TRBJ2-1, the V gene TRBV4-1; D possibly corresponds to TRBD2 (5 bases). The CDR3 is 14 amino acids. V gave up 4 bases and J gave up 2 bases, with 9 bases separating them. Germline loops: CDR1 MGHRA, CDR2 YSYEKL. CDR3 in amino acids: CASSLALTYNEQFF. CDR3 coding DNA: TGCGCCAGCAGCCTAGCGCTTACCTACAATGAGCAGTTCTTC.

By its share, this clone is medium-sized. Different DNA sequences within this sample yield the same CDR3. This chain joins TRBV6-1 and TRBJ1-2; 7 nucleotides agree with TRBD1. This CDR3 spans 14 amino acids. Germline V gives CDR1 MNHNS, CDR2 SASEGT. V lost 0 bases to trimming and J lost 7 bases; unmatched junction nucleotides: 5. CDR3 amino acids: CASSEATGYSGYTF. The CDR3 DNA sequence: TGTGCCAGCAGTGAAGCGACAGGGTACTCTGGCTACACCTTC.

The chain employs TRBV2 and TRBJ2-3, with 7 bases that match TRBD1. Germline values: CDR1 SNHLY, CDR2 FYNNEI. This CDR3 region has 15 residues. V shed 6 bases, J shed 1 base, and the junction held 7 bases outside the gene matches. CDR3 amino acids: CASRLQGVGTDTQYF. In DNA form, the CDR3 reads TGTGCCAGCAGACTCCAGGGGGTGGGCACAGATACGCAGTATTTT.

The rearrangement joins TRBV29-1 to TRBJ1-1; D is possibly TRBD1 (6 bases). Germline values: CDR1 SQVTM, CDR2 ANQGSEA. The CDR3 consists of 15 residues. Trimming took 8 bases from V and 2 from J, leaving 21 bases between them. CDR3 nucleotides: TGCAGCACCCTGGGATGGGGGGGCCCTAACACTGAAGCTTTCTTT. Protein: CSTLGWGGPNTEAFF.

The chain joins TRBV4-1 to TRBJ1-1; the D gene is possibly TRBD1 (5 bases). The CDR3 spans 14 residues. The germline V gene encodes CDR1 MGHRA and CDR2 YSYEKL. The V end lost 6 bases, the J end lost 1 base, and 12 bases lay between the germline ends. The CDR3 loop reads CASRGPLRNTEAFF. The CDR3 coding sequence is TGCGCCAGCAGGGGGCCTCTGAGGAACACTGAAGCTTTCTTT.

The chain joins TRBV4-2 to TRBJ1-1; 7 bases align to TRBD1. CDR1 is LGHNA, CDR2 YNFKEQ, per germline. The trim removed 1 base at V and 2 bases at J, leaving 7 bases unmatched. The CDR3 loop spans 16 amino acids. CDR3 nucleotide sequence: TGTGCCAGCAGCCAAGGGCATACAGGGGCTAACACTGAAGCTTTCTTT. This gives the protein CASSQGHTGANTEAFF.